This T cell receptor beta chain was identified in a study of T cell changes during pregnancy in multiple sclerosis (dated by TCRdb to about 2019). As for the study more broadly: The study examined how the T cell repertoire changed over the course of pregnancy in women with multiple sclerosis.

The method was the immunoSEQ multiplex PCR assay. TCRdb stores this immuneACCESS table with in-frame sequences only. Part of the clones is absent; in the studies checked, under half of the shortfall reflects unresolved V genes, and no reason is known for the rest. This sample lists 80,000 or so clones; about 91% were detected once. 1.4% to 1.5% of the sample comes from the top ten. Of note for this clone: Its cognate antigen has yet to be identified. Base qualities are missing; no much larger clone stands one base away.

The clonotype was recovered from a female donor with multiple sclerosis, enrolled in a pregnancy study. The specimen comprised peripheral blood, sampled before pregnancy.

The CDR3 reads as follows: CASSEPLAGYGYTF. Read as DNA, the sequence is TGTGCCAGCAGTGAACCTTTGGCAGGTTATGGCTACACCTTC. This receptor chain uses TRBV6-1 and TRBJ1-2; confidence is insufficient to name the D gene. The CDR3 contains 14 residues, cysteine and phenylalanine counted. This entry keeps only the CDR3 DNA: 42 bases, framed from base 1. CDR1 is given as MNHNS and CDR2 as SASEGT, both from the germline V gene. V drops 2 bases and J drops 5 bases, leaving 12 bases in between.